This T cell receptor beta chain was captured in a study of technical replicates of blood from several donors. The germline V and J ends were trimmed by 0 bases and 0 bases, with 7 bases remaining between them. The CDR3 spans 15 residues. Germline CDR1 SGHRS, CDR2 YFSETQ. Method: immunoSEQ multiplex PCR; TCRdb's copy keeps in-frame clones and lacks some. The table has around 65,000 clones, 80% to 90% seen once. This clone was found once. The sequenced sample was PBMCs. J is TRBJ2-1 and V is TRBV5-1, with D possibly being TRBD1 (5 bases). This TCR was recovered from a human donor in good health. Some clones in this sample may be carry-over from other donors' samples. The CDR3 protein is CASSLGQNSYNEQFF. CDR3 nucleotide sequence: TGCGCCAGCAGCTTGGGACAGAACTCCTACAATGAGCAGTTCTTC.